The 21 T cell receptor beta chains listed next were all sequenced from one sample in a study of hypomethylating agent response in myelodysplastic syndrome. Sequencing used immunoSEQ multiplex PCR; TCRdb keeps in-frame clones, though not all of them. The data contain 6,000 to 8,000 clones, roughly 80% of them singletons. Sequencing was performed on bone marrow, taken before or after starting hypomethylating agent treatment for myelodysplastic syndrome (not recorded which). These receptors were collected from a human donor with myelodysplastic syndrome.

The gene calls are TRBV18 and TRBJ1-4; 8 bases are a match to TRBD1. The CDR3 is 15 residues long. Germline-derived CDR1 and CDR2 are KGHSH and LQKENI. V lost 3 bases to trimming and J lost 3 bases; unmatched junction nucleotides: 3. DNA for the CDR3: TGTGCCAGCTCACCGCTGGACAGGGCTAATGAAAAACTGTTTTTT. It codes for CASSPLDRANEKLFF.

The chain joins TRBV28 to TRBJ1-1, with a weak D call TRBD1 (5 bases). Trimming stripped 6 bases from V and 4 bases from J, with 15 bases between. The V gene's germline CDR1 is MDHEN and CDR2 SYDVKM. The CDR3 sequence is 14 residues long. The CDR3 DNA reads TGTGCCAGCAGCGCAGGGTCCTGGGTCACTGAAGCTTTCTTT. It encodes CASSAGSWVTEAFF.

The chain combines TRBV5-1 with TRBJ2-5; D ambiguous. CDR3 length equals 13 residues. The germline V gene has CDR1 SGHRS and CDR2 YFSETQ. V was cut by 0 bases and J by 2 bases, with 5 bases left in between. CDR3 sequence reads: CASSLGLQETQYF. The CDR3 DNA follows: TGCGCCAGCAGCTTGGGACTTCAAGAGACCCAGTACTTC.

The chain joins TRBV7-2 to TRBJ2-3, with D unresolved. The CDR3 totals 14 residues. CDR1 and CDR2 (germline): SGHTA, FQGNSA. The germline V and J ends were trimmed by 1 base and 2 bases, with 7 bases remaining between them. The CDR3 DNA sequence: TGTGCCAGCAGCTTAGGCGGCCACACAGATACGCAGTATTTT. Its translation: CASSLGGHTDTQYF.

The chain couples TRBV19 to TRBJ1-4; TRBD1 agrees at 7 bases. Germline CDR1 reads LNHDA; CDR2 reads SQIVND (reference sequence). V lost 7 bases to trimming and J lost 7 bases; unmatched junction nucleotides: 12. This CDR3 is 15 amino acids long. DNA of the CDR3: TGTGCCAGTAACAACTTTCAGGGGGTCGGTGAAAAACTGTTTTTT. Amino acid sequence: CASNNFQGVGEKLFF.

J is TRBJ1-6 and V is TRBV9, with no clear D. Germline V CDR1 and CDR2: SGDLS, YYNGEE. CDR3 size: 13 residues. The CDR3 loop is CASRGPYNSPLHF. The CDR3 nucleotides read TGTGCTTCGCGAGGGCCCTATAATTCACCCCTCCACTTT.

The chain's CDR3 is CASSSSRDLYTEAFF. CDR3 sequence (DNA): TGTGCCAGCAGTTCAAGCAGGGACCTTTACACTGAAGCTTTCTTT. The chain carries TRBV27 and TRBJ1-1; a weak D match, TRBD1 (5 bases). CDR3 length equals 15 residues. Germline CDR1 reads MNHEY; CDR2 reads SMNVEV (reference sequence). Trimming cost V 4 bases and J 3 bases, with 15 bases left between them.

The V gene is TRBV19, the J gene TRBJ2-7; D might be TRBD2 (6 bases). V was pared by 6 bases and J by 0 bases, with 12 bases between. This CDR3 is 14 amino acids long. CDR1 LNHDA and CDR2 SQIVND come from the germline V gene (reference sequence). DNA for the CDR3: TGTGCCAGTAGCGGCGGGGTGAACTCCTACGAGCAGTACTTC. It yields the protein CASSGGVNSYEQYF.

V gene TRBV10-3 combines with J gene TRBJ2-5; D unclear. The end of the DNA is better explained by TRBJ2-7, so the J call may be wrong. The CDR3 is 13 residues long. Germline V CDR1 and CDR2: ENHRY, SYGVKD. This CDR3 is CAISGDGIYEQYF. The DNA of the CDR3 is TGTGCCATCAGTGGAGACGGAATCTACGAGCAGTACTTC.

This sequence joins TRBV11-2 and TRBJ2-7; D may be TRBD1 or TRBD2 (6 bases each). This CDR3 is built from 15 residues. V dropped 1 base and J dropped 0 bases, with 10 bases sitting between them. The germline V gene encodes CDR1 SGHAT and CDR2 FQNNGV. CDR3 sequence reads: CASSLAGGHSYEQYF. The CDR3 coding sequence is TGTGCCAGCAGCTTAGCCGGGGGCCACTCCTACGAGCAGTACTTC.

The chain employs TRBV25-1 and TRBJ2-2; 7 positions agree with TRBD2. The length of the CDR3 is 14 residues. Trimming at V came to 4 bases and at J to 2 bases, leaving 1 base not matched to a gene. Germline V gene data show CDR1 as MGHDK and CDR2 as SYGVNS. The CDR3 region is CASSGDYNTGELFF. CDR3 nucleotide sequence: TGTGCCAGCAGTGGGGACTATAACACCGGGGAGCTGTTTTTT. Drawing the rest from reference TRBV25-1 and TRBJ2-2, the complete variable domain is EADIYQTPRYLVIGTGKKITLECSQTMGHDKMYWYQQDPGMELHLIHYSYGVNSTEKGDLSSESTVSRIRTEHFPLTLESARPSHTSQYLCASSGDYNTGELFFGEGSRLTVL.

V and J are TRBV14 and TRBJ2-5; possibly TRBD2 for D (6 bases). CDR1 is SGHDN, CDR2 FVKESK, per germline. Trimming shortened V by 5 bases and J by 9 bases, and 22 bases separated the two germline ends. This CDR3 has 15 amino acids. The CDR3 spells CASSTDQGRLAAQYF. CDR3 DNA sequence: TGTGCCAGCAGCACAGACCAGGGTCGTTTAGCGGCCCAGTACTTC.

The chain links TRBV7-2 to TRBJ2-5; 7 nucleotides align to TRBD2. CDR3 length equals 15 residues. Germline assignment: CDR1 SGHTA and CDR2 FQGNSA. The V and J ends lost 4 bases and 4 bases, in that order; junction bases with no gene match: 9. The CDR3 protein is CASSWPVGGRETQYF. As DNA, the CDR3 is TGTGCCAGCAGCTGGCCCGTGGGCGGGAGAGAGACCCAGTACTTC.

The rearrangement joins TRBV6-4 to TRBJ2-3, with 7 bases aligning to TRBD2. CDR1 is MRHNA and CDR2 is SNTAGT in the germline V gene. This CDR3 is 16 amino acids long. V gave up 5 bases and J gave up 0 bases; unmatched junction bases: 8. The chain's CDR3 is CASSIRAGESTDTQYF. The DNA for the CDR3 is TGTGCCAGCAGTATTAGGGCGGGGGAGAGCACAGATACGCAGTATTTT.

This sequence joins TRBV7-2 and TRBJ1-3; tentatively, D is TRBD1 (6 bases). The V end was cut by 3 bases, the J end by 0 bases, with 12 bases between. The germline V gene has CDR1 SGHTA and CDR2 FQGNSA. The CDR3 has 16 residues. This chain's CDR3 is CASSFRDTFSGNTIYF. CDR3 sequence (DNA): TGTGCCAGCAGCTTCCGGGACACCTTCTCTGGAAACACCATATATTTT.

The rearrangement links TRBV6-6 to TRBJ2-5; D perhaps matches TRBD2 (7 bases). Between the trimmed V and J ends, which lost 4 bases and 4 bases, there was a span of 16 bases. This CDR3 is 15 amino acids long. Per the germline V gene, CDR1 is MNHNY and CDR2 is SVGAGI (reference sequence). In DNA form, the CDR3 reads TGTGCCAGCAGTTCCGCGGGGGCCCCGGGAGAGACCCAGTACTTC. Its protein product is CASSSAGAPGETQYF.

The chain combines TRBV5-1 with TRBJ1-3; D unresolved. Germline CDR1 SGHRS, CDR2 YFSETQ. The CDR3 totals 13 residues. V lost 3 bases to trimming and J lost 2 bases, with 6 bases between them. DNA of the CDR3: TGCGCCAGCAGCTCGACGCCTGGAAACACCATATATTTT. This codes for CASSSTPGNTIYF. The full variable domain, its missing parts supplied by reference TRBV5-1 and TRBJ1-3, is KAGVTQTPRYLIKTRGQQVTLSCSPISGHRSVSWYQQTPGQGLQFLFEYFSETQRNKGNFPGRFSGRQFSNSRSEMNVSTLELGDSALYLCASSSTPGNTIYFGEGSWLTVV.

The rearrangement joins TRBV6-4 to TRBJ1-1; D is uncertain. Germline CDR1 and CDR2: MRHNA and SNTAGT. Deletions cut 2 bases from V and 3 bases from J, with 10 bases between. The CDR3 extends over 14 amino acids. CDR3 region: CASSDVVGDTEAFF. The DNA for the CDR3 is TGTGCCAGCAGTGACGTAGTAGGCGACACTGAAGCTTTCTTT.

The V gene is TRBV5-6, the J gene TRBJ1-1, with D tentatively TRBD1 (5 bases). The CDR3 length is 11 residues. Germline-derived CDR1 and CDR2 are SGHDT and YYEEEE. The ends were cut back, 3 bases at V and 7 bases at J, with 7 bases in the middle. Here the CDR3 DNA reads TGTGCCAGCAGCTGGACAAATGAAGCTTTCTTT. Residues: CASSWTNEAFF.

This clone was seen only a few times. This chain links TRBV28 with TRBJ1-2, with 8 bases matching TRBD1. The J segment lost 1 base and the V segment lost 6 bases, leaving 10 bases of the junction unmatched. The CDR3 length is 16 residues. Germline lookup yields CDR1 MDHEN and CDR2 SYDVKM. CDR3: CASSRFPGQDNYGYTF. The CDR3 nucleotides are TGTGCCAGCAGCCGATTCCCGGGACAGGATAACTATGGCTACACCTTC.

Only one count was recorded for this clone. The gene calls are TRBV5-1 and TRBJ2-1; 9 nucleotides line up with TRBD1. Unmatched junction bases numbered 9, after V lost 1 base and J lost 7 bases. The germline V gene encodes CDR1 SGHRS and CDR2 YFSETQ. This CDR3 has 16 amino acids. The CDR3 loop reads CASSLRDRALGNEQFF. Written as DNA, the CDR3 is TGCGCCAGCAGCTTGAGGGACAGGGCTTTAGGGAATGAGCAGTTCTTC.